This entry is about one T cell receptor (beta chain). Its antigen is unidentified. The data were taken from a study of T cells expressing NK-cell markers. Study-level background: Sorted T-cell subsets CD3+CD56+NKG2C+, CD3+CD56+NKG2C- and CD3+CD56-NKG2C+ were TCR beta-sequenced. Seven sequenced donors out of eight were HCMV-seropositive, one seronegative.

Following a re-call of the 5' RACE reads, TCRdb has one entry per CDR3 protein and lacks DNA. The sample table sets out 550,000 to 600,000 distinct CDR3 sequences. In germline, CDR1 is MDHEN, CDR2 SYDVKM. The CDR3 is 16 amino acids. Whole-study results and caveats: Dominant NKG2C+ clonotype frequencies of roughly 1.0-7.5% of CD8+ T cells were measured in over five donors. In several donors, these clonotypes also led the CD3+CD56-NKG2C+ fraction.

Specimen: blood T cells: a sorted CD56 or NKG2C T cell subset, CD4+ or CD8+ T cells, or bulk PBMC T cells (not recorded which). J is TRBJ2-3 and V is TRBV28; the TCRdb D gene call, TRBD1, has no DNA to confirm it. The receptor comes from a man younger than 35 in good health. CDR3 sequence: CASSTSRTASTDTQYF. Full variable domain (rest looked up from reference TRBV28 and TRBJ2-3): DVKVTQSSRYLVKRTGEKVFLECVQDMDHENMFWYRQDPGLGLRLIYFSYDVKMKEKGDIPEGYSVSREKKERFSLILESASTNQTSMYLCASSTSRTASTDTQYFGPGTRLTVL.